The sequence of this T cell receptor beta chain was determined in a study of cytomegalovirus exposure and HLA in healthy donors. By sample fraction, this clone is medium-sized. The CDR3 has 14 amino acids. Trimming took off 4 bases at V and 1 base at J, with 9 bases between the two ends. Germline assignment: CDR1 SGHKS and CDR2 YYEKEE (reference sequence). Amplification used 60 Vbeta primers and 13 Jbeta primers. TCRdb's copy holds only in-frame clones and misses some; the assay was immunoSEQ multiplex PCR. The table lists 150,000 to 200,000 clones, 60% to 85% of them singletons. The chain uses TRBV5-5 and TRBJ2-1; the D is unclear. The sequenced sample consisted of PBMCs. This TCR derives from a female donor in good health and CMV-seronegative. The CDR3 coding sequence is TGTGCCAGCAGCCTGACATGGTCCTACAATGAGCAGTTCTTC. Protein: CASSLTWSYNEQFF.